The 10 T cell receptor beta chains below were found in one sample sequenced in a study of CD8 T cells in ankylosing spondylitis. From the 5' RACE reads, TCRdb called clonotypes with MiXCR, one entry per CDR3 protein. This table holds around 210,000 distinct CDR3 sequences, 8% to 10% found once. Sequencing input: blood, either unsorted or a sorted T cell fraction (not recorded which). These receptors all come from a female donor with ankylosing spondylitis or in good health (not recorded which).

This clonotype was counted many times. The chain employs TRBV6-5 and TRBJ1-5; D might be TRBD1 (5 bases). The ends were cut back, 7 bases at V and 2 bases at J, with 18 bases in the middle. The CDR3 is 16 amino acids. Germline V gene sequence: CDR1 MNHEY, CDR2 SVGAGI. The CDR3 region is CASTPSRGAGNQPQHF. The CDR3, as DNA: TGTGCCAGCACCCCGAGTAGGGGAGCGGGCAATCAGCCCCAGCATTTT.

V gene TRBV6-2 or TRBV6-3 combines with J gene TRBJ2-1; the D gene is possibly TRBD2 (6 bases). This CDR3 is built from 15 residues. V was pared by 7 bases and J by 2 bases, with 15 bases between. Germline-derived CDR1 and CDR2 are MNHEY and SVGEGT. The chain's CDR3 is CASNPGLITYNEQFF. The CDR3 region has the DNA TGTGCCAGCAACCCGGGACTCATCACCTACAATGAGCAGTTCTTC.

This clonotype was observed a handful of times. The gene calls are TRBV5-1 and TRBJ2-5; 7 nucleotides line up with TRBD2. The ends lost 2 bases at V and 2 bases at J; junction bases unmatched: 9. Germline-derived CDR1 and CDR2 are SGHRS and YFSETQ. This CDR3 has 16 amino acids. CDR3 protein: CASSFPGLADQETQYF. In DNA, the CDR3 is TGCGCCAGCAGCTTCCCGGGGCTAGCGGATCAAGAGACCCAGTACTTC.

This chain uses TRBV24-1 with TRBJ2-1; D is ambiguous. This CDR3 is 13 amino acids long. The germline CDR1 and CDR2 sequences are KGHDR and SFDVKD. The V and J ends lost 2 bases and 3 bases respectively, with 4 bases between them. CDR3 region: CATSDSLYNEQFF. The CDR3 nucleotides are TGTGCCACCAGTGATTCGCTCTACAATGAGCAGTTCTTC.

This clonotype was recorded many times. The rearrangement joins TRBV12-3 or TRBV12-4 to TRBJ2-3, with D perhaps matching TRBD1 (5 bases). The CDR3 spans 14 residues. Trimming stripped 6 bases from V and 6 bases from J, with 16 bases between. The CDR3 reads CASSPQGLLDTQYF. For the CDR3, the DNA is TGTGCCAGCAGCCCCCAGGGCCTCCTGGATACGCAGTATTTT.

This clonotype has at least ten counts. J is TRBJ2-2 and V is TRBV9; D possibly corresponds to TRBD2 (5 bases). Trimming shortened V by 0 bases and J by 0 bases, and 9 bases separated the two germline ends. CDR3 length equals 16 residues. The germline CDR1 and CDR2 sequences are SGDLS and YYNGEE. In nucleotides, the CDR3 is TGTGCCAGCAGCGTAGGAGGGTTTCCGAACACCGGGGAGCTGTTTTTT. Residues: CASSVGGFPNTGELFF.

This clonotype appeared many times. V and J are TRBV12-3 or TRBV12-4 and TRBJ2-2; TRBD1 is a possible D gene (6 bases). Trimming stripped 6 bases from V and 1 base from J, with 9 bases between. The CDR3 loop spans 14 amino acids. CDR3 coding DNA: TGTGCCAGCAGGGGACATATGAACACCGGGGAGCTGTTTTTT. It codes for CASRGHMNTGELFF.

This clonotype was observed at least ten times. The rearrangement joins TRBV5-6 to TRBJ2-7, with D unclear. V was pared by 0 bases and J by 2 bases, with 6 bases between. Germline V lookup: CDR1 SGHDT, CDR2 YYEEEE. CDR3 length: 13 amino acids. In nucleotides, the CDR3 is TGTGCCAGCAGCTTGGTTTCTCCCTACGAGCAGTACTTC. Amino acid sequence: CASSLVSPYEQYF. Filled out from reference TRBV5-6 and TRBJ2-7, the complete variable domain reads DAGVTQSPTHLIKTRGQQVTLRCSPKSGHDTVSWYQQALGQGPQFIFQYYEEEERQRGNFPDRFSGHQFPNYSSELNVNALLLGDSALYLCASSLVSPYEQYFGPGTRLTVT.

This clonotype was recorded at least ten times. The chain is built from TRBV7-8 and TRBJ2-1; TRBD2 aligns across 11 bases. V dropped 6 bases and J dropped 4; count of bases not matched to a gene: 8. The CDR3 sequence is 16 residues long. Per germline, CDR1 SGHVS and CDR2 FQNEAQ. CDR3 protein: CASSFRTSGLYNEQFF. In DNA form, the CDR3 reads TGTGCCAGCAGTTTCCGGACTAGCGGGCTTTACAATGAGCAGTTCTTC.

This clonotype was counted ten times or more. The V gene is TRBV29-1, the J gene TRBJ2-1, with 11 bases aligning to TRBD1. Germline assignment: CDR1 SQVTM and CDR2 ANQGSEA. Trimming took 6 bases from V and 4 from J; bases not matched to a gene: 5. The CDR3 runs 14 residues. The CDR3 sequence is CSVDGTGGYNEQFF. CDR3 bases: TGCAGCGTGGACGGGACAGGGGGGTACAATGAGCAGTTCTTC.